The 16 T cell receptor beta chains reported below all come from one sample, sequenced in a study of shared clonotypes between healthy human individuals. Positive CCR7 selection of CD45RO-negative cells yielded the naive CD8 cells, and terminally differentiated effector memory CD45RA+ cells were excluded. Sequencing used immunoSEQ multiplex PCR; TCRdb keeps in-frame clones, though not all of them. The sample contains about 2.1 million clones, over 85% of which appear only once. The sequenced sample was naive CD8+ T cells from PBMCs. The receptors were gathered from a man younger than 35 in good health. Some clones in this sample may be carry-over from other donors' samples.

The chain carries TRBV19 and TRBJ2-1, with 8 positions matching TRBD2. The germline V gene has CDR1 LNHDA and CDR2 SQIVND (reference sequence). The length of the CDR3 is 17 residues. V shed 5 bases, J shed 5 bases, and the junction held 14 bases outside the gene matches. Here the CDR3 reads CASSVLGTSGLNNEQFF. The DNA of the CDR3 is TGTGCCAGTAGTGTCCTTGGAACTAGCGGATTGAACAATGAGCAGTTCTTC.

The V call is TRBV5-5, the J call TRBJ2-1; 7 nucleotides align to TRBD1. Germline trimming cut 6 bases from V and 7 bases from J; bases unmatched to any gene: 13. This CDR3 contains 15 residues. The germline V gene encodes CDR1 SGHKS and CDR2 YYEKEE (reference sequence). The chain's CDR3 is CASTSDRRVWNEQFF. In DNA form, the CDR3 reads TGTGCCAGCACCTCGGACAGGCGTGTTTGGAATGAGCAGTTCTTC.

This rearrangement joins TRBV29-1 to TRBJ2-3, with 10 positions matching TRBD2. This CDR3 spans 13 amino acids. Germline-derived CDR1 and CDR2 are SQVTM and ANQGSEA. V dropped 6 bases and J dropped 4; count of bases not matched to a gene: 4. Written as DNA, the CDR3 is TGCAGCGTGCTAGCGGGAGCTGCAGATACGCAGTATTTT. As protein: CSVLAGAADTQYF.

The genes are TRBV9 and TRBJ2-7, with 8 bases matching TRBD2. This CDR3 has 18 residues. The germline V gene has CDR1 SGDLS and CDR2 YYNGEE. The V segment lost 1 base and the J segment 5 bases; nucleotides outside the gene matches: 17. This CDR3 reads CASSVSPGGLAGAHEQYF. The CDR3 coding sequence is TGTGCCAGCAGCGTATCCCCAGGAGGACTAGCAGGAGCCCACGAGCAGTACTTC.

The chain links TRBV7-9 to TRBJ2-7; TRBD1 matches 11 bases. Germline values: CDR1 SEHNR, CDR2 FQNEAQ (reference sequence). With 5 bases clipped from V and 4 bases from J, the junction kept 7 bases outside the gene matches. The CDR3 has 15 amino acids. The CDR3: CASSPRTGGKYEQYF. CDR3 nucleotide sequence: TGTGCCAGCAGCCCAAGGACAGGGGGCAAATACGAGCAGTACTTC.

This chain uses TRBV7-6 with TRBJ2-7, with TRBD2 matching 10 bases. Germline V gives CDR1 SGHVS, CDR2 FNYEAQ. The length of the CDR3 is 15 residues. The ends lost 1 base at V and 3 bases at J; junction bases unmatched: 3. CDR3 DNA: TGTGCCAGCAGCTTAGTGCTAGCGGGAGACTACGAGCAGTACTTC. Protein product: CASSLVLAGDYEQYF.

The rearrangement joins TRBV7-8 to TRBJ2-7; TRBD2 is a possible D gene (6 bases). This CDR3 is 13 amino acids long. Germline CDR1 reads SGHVS; CDR2 reads FQNEAQ. V was clipped by 4 bases and J by 6 bases, with 13 bases between them. CDR3 protein: CASSYSMGGEQYF. CDR3 DNA: TGTGCCAGCAGCTATTCGATGGGGGGCGAGCAGTACTTC.

This clone was detected once. The chain recombines TRBV28 with TRBJ2-1; possibly TRBD2 for D (6 bases). CDR1 and CDR2 from the germline V gene are MDHEN and SYDVKM. The CDR3 is made up of 17 amino acids. V dropped 6 bases and J dropped 9 bases, with 27 bases sitting between them. Written as DNA, the CDR3 is TGTGCCAGCAGCCCGTCGGTGCTGGAGGGTAGGGTCGGTGAGCAGTTCTTC. As protein: CASSPSVLEGRVGEQFF.

The V and J genes are TRBV7-3 and TRBJ2-1; TRBD2 matches 11 bases. The CDR3 has 18 residues. V trimming: 2 bases; J trimming: 4 bases; junction bases outside the gene matches: 10. CDR1 is SGHTA and CDR2 is FQGTGA in the germline V gene. DNA of the CDR3: TGTGCCAGCAGCTTAGGGCTAGCGGGAGGCCCGGGTTACAATGAGCAGTTCTTC. Translating it yields CASSLGLAGGPGYNEQFF.

The chain combines TRBV7-3 with TRBJ1-2, with a possible D match to TRBD1 (6 bases). CDR3 size: 18 residues. Germline values: CDR1 SGHTA, CDR2 FQGTGA. Trimming removed 6 bases at V and 4 bases at J, with 27 bases between. The CDR3 nucleotides read TGTGCCAGCAGTCCGACAGGCCCCAGTTCGCCTTTAGTCTATGGCTACACCTTC. It is translated as CASSPTGPSSPLVYGYTF.

Written as DNA, the CDR3 is TGTGCCACCAGCAGAGGGGACTGGTCCTACGAGCAGTACTTC. Amino acids: CATSRGDWSYEQYF. The gene calls are TRBV15 and TRBJ2-7, with D maybe TRBD2 (6 bases). The CDR3 has 14 residues. V was clipped by 1 base and J by 1 base, with 8 bases between them. Germline assignment: CDR1 LNHNV and CDR2 YYDKDF (reference sequence).

The chain joins TRBV5-1 to TRBJ1-1; 12 bases line up with TRBD1. V was pared by 2 bases and J by 4 bases, with 9 bases of the junction left unmatched. Germline assignment: CDR1 SGHRS and CDR2 YFSETQ. This CDR3 spans 17 amino acids. CDR3 bases: TGCGCCAGCAGCTTTGGGACAGGGGGCGTAGGGCGCACTGAAGCTTTCTTT. It is translated as CASSFGTGGVGRTEAFF.

The chain is built from TRBV4-3 and TRBJ2-6; weak D call: TRBD1 (6 bases). Germline V lookup: CDR1 LGHNA, CDR2 YSLEER. The germline V and J ends were trimmed by 8 bases and 4 bases, with 21 bases remaining between them. CDR3 length equals 17 residues. CDR3 DNA: TGCGCCAGCTCAACAGGGTCCCCCCCGGGAGGGGCCAACGTCCTGACTTTC. Protein product: CASSTGSPPGGANVLTF.

This rearrangement joins TRBV7-6 to TRBJ2-1; no reliable D call. Germline V CDR1 and CDR2: SGHVS, FNYEAQ. V was cut by 5 bases and J by 4 bases, with 15 bases left in between. CDR3 length: 15 amino acids. CDR3 sequence (DNA): TGTGCCAGCAGCCCCAGGAGTCGGGTGTACAATGAGCAGTTCTTC. Amino acid sequence: CASSPRSRVYNEQFF.

CDR3 sequence (DNA): TGCGCCAGCAGTTTCCAGATTGAAGCTTTCTTT. This translates into CASSFQIEAFF. The chain has TRBV10-2 and TRBJ1-1; D uncertain. Looked up from germline, CDR1 is WSHSY and CDR2 is SAAADI. This CDR3 contains 11 residues. V was cut by 5 bases and J by 7 bases, with 8 bases left in between.

The chain combines TRBV10-3 with TRBJ2-7; D assignment may be TRBD1 or TRBD2 (6 bases each). Trimming stripped 8 bases from V and 3 bases from J, with 11 bases between. The CDR3 loop spans 12 amino acids. Germline V lookup: CDR1 ENHRY, CDR2 SYGVKD. The CDR3 loop reads CAISGALYEQYF. CDR3 nucleotides: TGTGCCATCTCGGGGGCTCTCTACGAGCAGTACTTC.